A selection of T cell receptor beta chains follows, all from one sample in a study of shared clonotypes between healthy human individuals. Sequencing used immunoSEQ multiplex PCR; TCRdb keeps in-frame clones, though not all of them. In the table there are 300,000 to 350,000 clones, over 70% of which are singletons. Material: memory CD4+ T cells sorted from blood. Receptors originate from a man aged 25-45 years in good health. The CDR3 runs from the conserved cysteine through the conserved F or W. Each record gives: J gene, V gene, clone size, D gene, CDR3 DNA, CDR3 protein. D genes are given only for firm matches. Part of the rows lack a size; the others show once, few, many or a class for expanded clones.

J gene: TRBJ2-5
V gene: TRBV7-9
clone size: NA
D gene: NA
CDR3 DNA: TGTGCCAGCAGCGCGGGGTGGACCCAGTACTTC
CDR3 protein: CASSAGWTQYF

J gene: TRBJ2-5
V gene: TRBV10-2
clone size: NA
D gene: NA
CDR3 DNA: TGCGCCAGCAGTGAGTCTAGACTAATCATCGGGGAGACCCAGTACTTC
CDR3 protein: CASSESRLIIGETQYF

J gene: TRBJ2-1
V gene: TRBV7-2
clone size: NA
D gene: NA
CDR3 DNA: TGTGCCAGCAGCCGCCCATCCTACAATGAGCAGTTCTTC
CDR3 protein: CASSRPSYNEQFF

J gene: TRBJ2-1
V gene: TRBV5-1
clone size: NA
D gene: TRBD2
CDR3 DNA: TGCGCCAGCAGCCACGCGACAGCGGGAGACTACAATGAGCAGTTCTTC
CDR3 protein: CASSHATAGDYNEQFF

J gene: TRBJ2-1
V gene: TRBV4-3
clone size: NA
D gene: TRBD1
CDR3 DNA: TGCGCCAGCAGCCAAGAAGGAGCCAGCGCCCAGGGGGACAATGAGCAGTTCTTC
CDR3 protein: CASSQEGASAQGDNEQFF

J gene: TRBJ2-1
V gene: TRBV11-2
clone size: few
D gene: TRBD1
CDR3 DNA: TGTGCCAGCACCGGGACAGTCAATGAGCAGTTCTTC
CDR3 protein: CASTGTVNEQFF

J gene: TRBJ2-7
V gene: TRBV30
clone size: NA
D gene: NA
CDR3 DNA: TGTGCCTGGAGAGCGCACTACGAGCAGTACTTC
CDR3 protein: CAWRAHYEQYF

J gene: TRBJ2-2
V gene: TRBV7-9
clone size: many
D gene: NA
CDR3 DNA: TGTGCCAGCAGCTCAGGGGCGGGTTTCACCGGGGAGCTGTTTTTT
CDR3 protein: CASSSGAGFTGELFF

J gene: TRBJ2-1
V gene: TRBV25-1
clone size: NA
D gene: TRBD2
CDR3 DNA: TGTGCCAGCGGTAGACTAGCGGAGCAGTTCTTC
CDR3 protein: CASGRLAEQFF

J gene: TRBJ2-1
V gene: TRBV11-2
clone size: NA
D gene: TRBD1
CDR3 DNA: TGTGCCAGCAGCCGGGGACAGGGCTACAATGAGCAGTTCTTC
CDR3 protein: CASSRGQGYNEQFF

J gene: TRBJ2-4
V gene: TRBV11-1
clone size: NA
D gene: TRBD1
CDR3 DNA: TGTGCCAGCAGCGCAGGGGGCATATCCAAAAACATTCAGTACTTC
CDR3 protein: CASSAGGISKNIQYF

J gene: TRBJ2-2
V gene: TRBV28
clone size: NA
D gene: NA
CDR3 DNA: TGTGCCAGCAGCCCAGGCGGGACGAACACCGGGGAGCTGTTTTTT
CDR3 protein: CASSPGGTNTGELFF

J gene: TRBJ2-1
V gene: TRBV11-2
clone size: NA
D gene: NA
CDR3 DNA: TGTGCCAGCAGCTTAATTGACGCGGGGGCTCGCTGGGTTGAGCAGTTCTTC
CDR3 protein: CASSLIDAGARWVEQFF

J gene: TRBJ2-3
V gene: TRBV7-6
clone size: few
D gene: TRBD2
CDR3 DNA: TGTGCCAGCAGCCTTACCGGACTAGTTGCAGATACGCAGTATTTT
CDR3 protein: CASSLTGLVADTQYF

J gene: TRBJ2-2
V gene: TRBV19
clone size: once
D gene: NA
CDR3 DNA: TGTGCCAGTAGCCCGCAGGGTGTATGGACCGGGGAGCTGTTTTTT
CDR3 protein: CASSPQGVWTGELFF

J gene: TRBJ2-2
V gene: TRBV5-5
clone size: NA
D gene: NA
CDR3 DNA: TGTGCCAGCAGCTTGGCCACTGTTCCGGCCGGGGAGCTGTTTTTT
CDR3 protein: CASSLATVPAGELFF

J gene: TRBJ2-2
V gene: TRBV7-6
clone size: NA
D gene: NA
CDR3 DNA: TGTGCCAGCAGCTTAGGACGCGCCGGGGAGCTGTTTTTT
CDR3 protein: CASSLGRAGELFF

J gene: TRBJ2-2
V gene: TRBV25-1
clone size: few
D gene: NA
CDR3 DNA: TGTGCCAGCAGTGAACCCGGACTCGGGACCGGGGAGCTGTTTTTT
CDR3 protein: CASSEPGLGTGELFF

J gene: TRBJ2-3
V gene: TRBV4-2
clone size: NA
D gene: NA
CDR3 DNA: TGTGCCAGCAGCCAAGATCCAGCGGCAGCGGATACGCAGTATTTT
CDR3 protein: CASSQDPAAADTQYF

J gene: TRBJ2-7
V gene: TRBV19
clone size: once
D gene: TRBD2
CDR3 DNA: TGTGCCACAACTGGGCTAGCGGGAGTGTCCGAGCAGTACTTC
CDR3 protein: CATTGLAGVSEQYF

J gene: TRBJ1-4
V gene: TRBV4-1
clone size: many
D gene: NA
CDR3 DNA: TGCGCCAGCAGCCGCACCCAGGGCGGGTGGGGTGAAAAACTGTTTTTT
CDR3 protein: CASSRTQGGWGEKLFF

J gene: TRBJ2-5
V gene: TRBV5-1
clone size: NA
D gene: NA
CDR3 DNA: TGCGCCAGCAGCCCCCATAACAGGGAAGAGACCCAGTACTTC
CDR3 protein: CASSPHNREETQYF